Below, 24 T cell receptor beta chains from the same sample are listed, as sequenced in a study of T cells after somatic rescue of genetic block (dated by TCRdb to about 2020). The method behind the library was the immunoSEQ multiplex PCR assay. Held by TCRdb, this immuneACCESS table contains in-frame sequences only and omits some clones. Under half of the omission traces to an unresolved V gene where checked; the cause of the rest is unknown. For this sample the table gives approximately 100,000 clones, of which around 89% were detected only once. In total, the top ten clones hold 1.5% to 2% of the sample. Sequencing was done on a sample of peripheral blood mononuclear cells (PBMCs). These receptors came from a woman aged 18-29 years.

The J gene is TRBJ1-1, the V gene TRBV7-9; D perhaps matches TRBD1 (5 bases). Germline loops: CDR1 SEHNR, CDR2 FQNEAQ (reference sequence). The CDR3 runs to 17 residues. The germline V and J ends were trimmed by 4 bases and 2 bases, with 20 bases remaining between them. The CDR3: CASSWGVVQNSNTEAFF. The CDR3 DNA reads TGTGCCAGCAGCTGGGGGGTCGTTCAGAACTCTAACACTGAAGCTTTCTTT.

V is TRBV2 and J is TRBJ2-1; D not resolved. Trimming shortened V by 10 bases and J by 8 bases, and 12 bases separated the two germline ends. This CDR3 region has 11 residues. CDR1 is SNHLY and CDR2 is FYNNEI in the germline V gene. This chain's CDR3 is CANHYVDEQFF. The CDR3 DNA reads TGTGCCAACCACTACGTCGATGAGCAGTTCTTC.

This chain uses TRBV7-2 with TRBJ2-5; D might be TRBD1 or TRBD2, each matching 5 bases. The V end lost 1 base, the J end lost 3 bases, and 15 bases lay between the germline ends. Germline V gene data show CDR1 as SGHTA and CDR2 as FQGNSA. There are 16 residues in the CDR3. The CDR3 region has the DNA TGTGCCAGCAGCTTAGAGAGGGCGGTGGGGGAAGAGACCCAGTACTTC. This codes for CASSLERAVGEETQYF.

V gene TRBV4-1 combines with J gene TRBJ1-4, with a tentative D call TRBD1 (6 bases). The CDR3 consists of 16 residues. Germline CDR1 reads MGHRA; CDR2 reads YSYEKL. Trimming pared 0 bases from V and 3 bases from J, leaving 11 bases between. The CDR3 spells CASSQDRGASNEKLFF. The CDR3 DNA follows: TGCGCCAGCAGCCAAGATCGGGGGGCATCTAATGAAAAACTGTTTTTT.

The V gene is TRBV5-4, the J gene TRBJ2-1; 8 bases map to TRBD2. Trimming removed 4 bases from V and 1 base from J; junction bases left unmatched: 4. The germline V gene has CDR1 SGHNT and CDR2 YYREEE (reference sequence). The CDR3 covers 15 residues. CDR3 protein: CASSPGTSSYNEQFF. In nucleotides, the CDR3 is TGTGCCAGCAGCCCGGGGACTAGTTCCTACAATGAGCAGTTCTTC.

The chain employs TRBV27 and TRBJ2-2, with 9 positions matching TRBD1. The germline V gene encodes CDR1 MNHEY and CDR2 SMNVEV (reference sequence). The CDR3 contains 16 residues. Trimming removed 5 bases from V and 4 bases from J; junction bases left unmatched: 8. CDR3: CASSAHRGQLTGELFF. CDR3 DNA sequence: TGTGCCAGCAGTGCCCACAGGGGGCAACTCACCGGGGAGCTGTTTTTT.

This clone was detected a few times. V and J are TRBV29-1 and TRBJ1-1; the D gene is possibly TRBD1 (5 bases). CDR1 and CDR2 (germline): SQVTM, ANQGSEA. V shed 4 bases and J shed 8 bases, with 11 bases lying between them. The CDR3 length is 11 residues. Here the CDR3 DNA reads TGCAGCGTTGGTGGGGGTACCGAAGCTTTCTTT. The encoded protein is CSVGGGTEAFF.

The genes are TRBV2 and TRBJ1-6; maybe TRBD1 (5 bases). CDR3 length: 18 amino acids. Germline V gives CDR1 SNHLY, CDR2 FYNNEI. Trimming took off 6 bases at V and 4 bases at J, with 22 bases between the two ends. CDR3 coding DNA: TGTGCCAGCAGCGGTAAACGCAGGGAGCGGGAATATAATTCACCCCTCCACTTT. Translation: CASSGKRREREYNSPLHF.

The chain uses TRBV2 and TRBJ2-1; 10 bases are a match to TRBD2. V was pared by 6 bases and J by 6 bases, with 2 bases of the junction left unmatched. Germline V gives CDR1 SNHLY, CDR2 FYNNEI. The CDR3 covers 13 residues. CDR3: CASSEREGNEQFF. DNA for the CDR3: TGTGCCAGCAGCGAGCGGGAGGGCAATGAGCAGTTCTTC.

The chain has TRBV11-3 and TRBJ2-1; possible D gene TRBD2, 5 bases. Trimming pared 6 bases from V and 2 bases from J, leaving 11 bases between. In germline, CDR1 is SGHNT, CDR2 YENEEA. The CDR3 consists of 14 residues. The CDR3 region is CASSHYGTYNEQFF. DNA of the CDR3: TGTGCCAGCAGTCATTACGGGACCTACAATGAGCAGTTCTTC.

The table lists this clone with a few counts. The gene calls are TRBV7-9 and TRBJ1-2, with TRBD1 matching over 8 bases. CDR1 and CDR2 from the germline V gene are SEHNR and FQNEAQ (reference sequence). The CDR3 covers 14 residues. Trimming took 5 bases from V and 2 from J; bases not matched to a gene: 4. CDR3 sequence: CASSAGTGNYGYTF. The CDR3 region has the DNA TGTGCCAGCAGCGCCGGGACAGGAAACTATGGCTACACCTTC.

The chain links TRBV27 to TRBJ2-7; the match to TRBD2 covers 8 bases. Unmatched junction bases numbered 11, after V lost 3 bases and J lost 1 base. Germline V gene lookup returns CDR1 MNHEY and CDR2 SMNVEV (reference sequence). The CDR3 covers 17 residues. DNA of the CDR3: TGTGCCAGCAGTTTTCGGGAGGGCGGGAGACTTTCCTACGAGCAGTACTTC. Translation gives CASSFREGGRLSYEQYF.

The chain couples TRBV6-1 to TRBJ1-1; 8 positions agree with TRBD1. V dropped 6 bases and J dropped 4; count of bases not matched to a gene: 4. The CDR3 spans 13 residues. Germline V CDR1 and CDR2: MNHNS, SASEGT. The CDR3 is CASRYRGGTEAFF. CDR3 nucleotide sequence: TGTGCCAGCAGGTACAGGGGGGGCACTGAAGCTTTCTTT.

This clone has more than one count but fewer than ten. The chain employs TRBV27 and TRBJ2-2; D is uncertain. V was cut by 2 bases and J by 8 bases, with 6 bases left in between. The CDR3 totals 12 residues. Germline V gives CDR1 MNHEY, CDR2 SMNVEV (reference sequence). CDR3 sequence reads: CASSLTLGELFF. In nucleotides, the CDR3 is TGTGCCAGCAGTTTAACGTTGGGGGAGCTGTTTTTT.

This chain links TRBV5-1 with TRBJ1-5; perhaps TRBD1 as D (5 bases). From germline, CDR1 is SGHRS and CDR2 YFSETQ. Between the trimmed V and J ends, which lost 0 bases and 4 bases, there was a span of 8 bases. The CDR3 length is 14 residues. CDR3 residues: CASSLDPGNQPQHF. As DNA, the CDR3 is TGCGCCAGCAGCTTGGATCCAGGGAATCAGCCCCAGCATTTT.

The V gene is TRBV30, the J gene TRBJ1-6; TRBD1 is a possible D gene (5 bases). CDR1 is GTSNPN and CDR2 is SVGIG in the germline V gene (reference sequence). V lost 3 bases, J lost 7 bases, and 13 bases lay in between. The CDR3 sequence is 14 residues long. CDR3 sequence: CAWRRDVRNSPLHF. CDR3 nucleotide sequence: TGTGCCTGGAGGCGGGACGTTCGGAATTCACCCCTCCACTTT. Full variable domain (rest looked up from reference TRBV30 and TRBJ1-6): SQTIHQWPATLVQPVGSPLSLECTVEGTSNPNLYWYRQAAGRGLQLLFYSVGIGQISSEVPQNLSASRPQDRQFILSSKKLLLSDSGFYLCAWRRDVRNSPLHFGNGTRLTVT.

This clone was detected a few times. The chain is built from TRBV7-6 and TRBJ2-5, with 8 bases matching TRBD2. Germline loops: CDR1 SGHVS, CDR2 FNYEAQ. The CDR3 sequence is 16 residues long. V lost 3 bases to trimming and J lost 1 base; unmatched junction nucleotides: 7. The CDR3: CASSFRGSGSQETQYF. DNA of the CDR3: TGTGCCAGCAGCTTTAGGGGAAGCGGGAGCCAAGAGACCCAGTACTTC. Full variable domain (remainder filled in from reference TRBV7-6 and TRBJ2-5): GAGVSQSPRYKVTKRGQDVALRCDPISGHVSLYWYRQALGQGPEFLTYFNYEAQQDKSGLPNDRFSAERPEGSISTLTIQRTEQRDSAMYRCASSFRGSGSQETQYFGPGTRLLVL.

This sequence joins TRBV29-1 and TRBJ2-7; D tentatively fits TRBD1 or TRBD2 (5 bases each). V gave up 4 bases and J gave up 3 bases, with 7 bases separating them. Germline lookup yields CDR1 SQVTM and CDR2 ANQGSEA. This CDR3 region has 11 residues. The CDR3, as DNA: TGCAGCGTTGGGGACCACTACGAGCAGTACTTC. It specifies CSVGDHYEQYF.

The chain recombines TRBV4-2 with TRBJ2-1; possibly TRBD2 for D (6 bases). Germline values: CDR1 LGHNA, CDR2 YNFKEQ. CDR3 size: 12 residues. Trimming removed 2 bases from V and 12 bases from J, with 11 bases in between. CDR3 sequence reads: CASSQNRDLQFF. DNA of the CDR3: TGTGCCAGCAGCCAAAACCGGGACTTGCAGTTCTTC.

This clone has just one count. CDR3 coding DNA: TGTGCCGACGTGGGCTCGACAGATACGCAGTATTTT. This translates into CADVGSTDTQYF. V usage is TRBV10-3 and J usage is TRBJ2-3; D uncertain. The germline V gene encodes CDR1 ENHRY and CDR2 SYGVKD. There are 12 residues in the CDR3. V gave up 11 bases and J gave up 3 bases, with 12 bases separating them.

This clone was seen a single time. V usage is TRBV9 and J usage is TRBJ2-1; D may be TRBD2 (6 bases). Looked up from germline, CDR1 is SGDLS and CDR2 is YYNGEE. This CDR3 has 16 amino acids. Trimming shortened V by 4 bases and J by 3 bases, and 17 bases separated the two germline ends. The CDR3 DNA reads as TGTGCCAGCAGCAGCTATGGACTACATGTCTACAATGAGCAGTTCTTC. It codes for CASSSYGLHVYNEQFF.

The chain uses TRBV5-5 and TRBJ2-7; D may correspond to TRBD1 or TRBD2 (5 bases each). V lost 3 bases and J lost 7, with 17 bases in between. Germline CDR1 reads SGHKS; CDR2 reads YYEKEE (reference sequence). The CDR3 is 14 amino acids. The CDR3 DNA sequence: TGTGCCAGCAGCTCCCGGGACGGCTTGTGGGAGCAGTACTTC. Its protein is CASSSRDGLWEQYF.

The rearrangement uses TRBV6-1 and TRBJ1-2; the match to TRBD1 covers 8 bases. CDR3 length: 17 residues. V lost 2 bases and J lost 3; bases outside the gene matches: 11. From germline, CDR1 is MNHNS and CDR2 SASEGT. For the CDR3, the DNA is TGTGCCAGCAGTGAAAATGGCTGGGACAGGCGATACTATGGCTACACCTTC. This gives the protein CASSENGWDRRYYGYTF.

The chain joins TRBV18 to TRBJ2-5; D gene unclear. CDR1 and CDR2 from the germline V gene are KGHSH and LQKENI. Trimming shortened V by 0 bases and J by 5 bases, and 10 bases separated the two germline ends. The CDR3 runs 14 residues. The CDR3, as DNA: TGTGCCAGCTCACCACCGGGTGGGCGGGAGACCCAGTACTTC. Translation: CASSPPGGRETQYF.